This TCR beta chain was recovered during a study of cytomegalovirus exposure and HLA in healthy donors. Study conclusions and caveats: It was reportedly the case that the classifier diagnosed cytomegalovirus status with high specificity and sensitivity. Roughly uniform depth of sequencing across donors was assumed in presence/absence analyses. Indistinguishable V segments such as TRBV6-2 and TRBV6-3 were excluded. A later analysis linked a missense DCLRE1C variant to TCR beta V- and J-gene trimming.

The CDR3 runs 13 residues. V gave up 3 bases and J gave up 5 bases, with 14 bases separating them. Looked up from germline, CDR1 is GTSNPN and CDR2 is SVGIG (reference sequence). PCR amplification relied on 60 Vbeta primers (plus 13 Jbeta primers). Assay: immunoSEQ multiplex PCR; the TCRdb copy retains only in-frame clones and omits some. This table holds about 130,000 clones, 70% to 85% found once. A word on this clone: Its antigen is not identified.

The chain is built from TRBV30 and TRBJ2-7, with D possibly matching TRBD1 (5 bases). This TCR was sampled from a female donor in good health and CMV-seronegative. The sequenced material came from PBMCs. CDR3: CAWRSDSLDEQYF. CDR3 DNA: TGTGCCTGGAGATCTGACAGTCTCGACGAGCAGTACTTC.